This T cell receptor (beta chain) was sequenced during a study of T-cell reconstitution after alpha-beta-depleted transplantation in children. From germline, CDR1 is ENHRY and CDR2 SYGVKD. The CDR3 runs 15 residues. J was trimmed by 3 bases and V by 8 bases; bases with no gene match: 9. As it was prepared, the TCRbeta library received unique molecular identifiers. TCRdb ran MiXCR on the PCR reads and lists one entry per CDR3 protein. This sample has some 240,000 distinct CDR3 sequences, with around 13% found just once. The sample holds many counts of this clonotype. The sequencing used PBMCs from the stem cell graft donor, collected from the stem cell graft. The receptor was isolated from a human donor who donated a stem cell graft to a child with acute lymphoblastic leukemia. The V and J genes are TRBV10-3 and TRBJ2-7, with 11 bases fitting TRBD2. The CDR3 DNA follows: TGTGCCATCCGCTCGGGACTAGCGGAGCTCTACGAGCAGTACTTC. Protein: CAIRSGLAELYEQYF.